These T cell receptor beta chains were read from a single sample in a study of shared clonotypes between healthy human individuals. Assay used: immunoSEQ multiplex PCR; TCRdb lists only in-frame clones, some missing. The sample consists of 200,000 to 250,000 clones, under 80% of them appearing once. Sequencing input: memory CD4+ T cells sorted from blood. The receptors stem from a man between 25 and 39 years old in good health. CDR3s include the opening cysteine and the closing phenylalanine or tryptophan. The order of the fields is J gene, V gene, clone size, D gene, CDR3 DNA, CDR3 protein. A D gene is named only where the DNA matches it firmly. Clone sizes are given selectively: once, few, many, or a class where the clone is expanded.

J gene: TRBJ1-2; V gene: TRBV6-1; clone size: .; D gene: .; CDR3 DNA: TGTGCCAGCAGTGAAGCAGGGGGCTATGGCTACACCTTC; CDR3 protein: CASSEAGGYGYTF
J gene: TRBJ1-3; V gene: TRBV5-6; clone size: .; D gene: .; CDR3 DNA: TGTGCCAGCAGCTTTCCCCGATCTGGCACCATATATTTT; CDR3 protein: CASSFPRSGTIYF
J gene: TRBJ1-5; V gene: TRBV5-5; clone size: many; D gene: .; CDR3 DNA: TGTGCCAGCAGTCGTTACGGGACGGGCAATCAGCCCCAGCATTTT; CDR3 protein: CASSRYGTGNQPQHF
J gene: TRBJ1-2; V gene: TRBV19; clone size: few; D gene: .; CDR3 DNA: TGTGCCAGTTTGACCGACACAGACTATGGCTACACCTTC; CDR3 protein: CASLTDTDYGYTF
J gene: TRBJ1-5; V gene: TRBV7-6; clone size: .; D gene: .; CDR3 DNA: TGTGCCAGCAGCCCCCGGGGGGGCAATCAGCCCCAGCATTTT; CDR3 protein: CASSPRGGNQPQHF
J gene: TRBJ2-6; V gene: TRBV6-1; clone size: .; D gene: .; CDR3 DNA: TGTGCCAGCAGTGAAGGGCCTATCTCTGGGGCCAACGTCCTGACTTTC; CDR3 protein: CASSEGPISGANVLTF
J gene: TRBJ2-1; V gene: TRBV6-5; clone size: .; D gene: TRBD2; CDR3 DNA: TGTGCCAGCAGTTACTCGACACTAGCGGCCTACAATGAGCAGTTCTTC; CDR3 protein: CASSYSTLAAYNEQFF
J gene: TRBJ1-4; V gene: TRBV2; clone size: .; D gene: .; CDR3 DNA: TGTGCCAGCAGTGAGGCGTTTTACCCCGAAAAACTGTTTTTT; CDR3 protein: CASSEAFYPEKLFF
J gene: TRBJ2-2; V gene: TRBV28; clone size: .; D gene: .; CDR3 DNA: TGTGCCAGCAGTTCGACTTGGGACACCGGGGAGCTGTTTTTT; CDR3 protein: CASSSTWDTGELFF
J gene: TRBJ2-7; V gene: TRBV5-6; clone size: few; D gene: TRBD2; CDR3 DNA: TGTGCCAGCAGCTTGGTAGCGGGCTACGAGCAGTACTTC; CDR3 protein: CASSLVAGYEQYF
J gene: TRBJ2-1; V gene: TRBV4-3; clone size: .; D gene: TRBD2; CDR3 DNA: TGCGCCAGCAGCCATACAGCCGGGACTACTAGGGAGCAGTTCTTC; CDR3 protein: CASSHTAGTTREQFF
J gene: TRBJ2-3; V gene: TRBV5-1; clone size: .; D gene: .; CDR3 DNA: TGCGCCAGCAGCCCCCGCGGATCTAGGCCAGATACGCAGTATTTT; CDR3 protein: CASSPRGSRPDTQYF
J gene: TRBJ2-6; V gene: TRBV10-3; clone size: .; D gene: .; CDR3 DNA: TGTGCCACCACTTTCGGGGGGCTGGGGTCTGGGGCCAACGTCCTGACTTTC; CDR3 protein: CATTFGGLGSGANVLTF
J gene: TRBJ2-2; V gene: TRBV19; clone size: few; D gene: TRBD1; CDR3 DNA: TGTGCCAGTAGAAAGGCAGGGGGCACCGGGGAGCTGTTTTTT; CDR3 protein: CASRKAGGTGELFF
J gene: TRBJ1-2; V gene: TRBV11-2; clone size: .; D gene: TRBD1; CDR3 DNA: TGTGCCAGCAGCTTAAAAGGACAGGGTGAAGGCTACACCTTC; CDR3 protein: CASSLKGQGEGYTF
J gene: TRBJ1-2; V gene: TRBV5-1; clone size: .; D gene: .; CDR3 DNA: TGCGCCACCCTCGTTCGTCCCGGGACCTATGGCTACACCTTC; CDR3 protein: CATLVRPGTYGYTF
J gene: TRBJ2-7; V gene: TRBV4-1; clone size: many; D gene: .; CDR3 DNA: TGCGCCAGCAGCCAAGTTGTGACTATCTACGAGCAGTACTTC; CDR3 protein: CASSQVVTIYEQYF
J gene: TRBJ2-5; V gene: TRBV2; clone size: .; D gene: TRBD2; CDR3 DNA: TGTGCCAGCCGGGGGGGGGCACAAGAGACCCAGTACTTC; CDR3 protein: CASRGGAQETQYF
J gene: TRBJ1-3; V gene: TRBV6-5; clone size: once; D gene: .; CDR3 DNA: TGTGCCAGCAGCCTCTGGGGGGGCTCTGGAAACACCATATATTTT; CDR3 protein: CASSLWGGSGNTIYF
J gene: TRBJ1-1; V gene: TRBV29-1; clone size: .; D gene: .; CDR3 DNA: TGCAGCGTGTTCATGGGCCAGCAAAGCCCATTT; CDR3 protein: CSVFMGQQSPF
J gene: TRBJ2-1; V gene: TRBV5-1; clone size: few; D gene: .; CDR3 DNA: TGCGCCAGCAGCCAGGGGTCTAGCGACAATGAGCAGTTCTTC; CDR3 protein: CASSQGSSDNEQFF
J gene: TRBJ1-1; V gene: TRBV18; clone size: .; D gene: .; CDR3 DNA: TGTGCCAGCTCACCACGTCAGGGGAACACTGAAGCTTTCTTT; CDR3 protein: CASSPRQGNTEAFF
J gene: TRBJ2-2; V gene: TRBV5-1; clone size: .; D gene: .; CDR3 DNA: TGCGCCAGCAGCTCTCGGGCAGGGGGGACCGGGGAGCTGTTTTTT; CDR3 protein: CASSSRAGGTGELFF
J gene: TRBJ1-4; V gene: TRBV29-1; clone size: .; D gene: .; CDR3 DNA: TGCAGCGGTCAGAGTCGAGTTAATGAAAAACTGTTTTTT; CDR3 protein: CSGQSRVNEKLFF
J gene: TRBJ2-1; V gene: TRBV10-3; clone size: .; D gene: .; CDR3 DNA: TGTGCCATCAGCCCCCTACTATCAAGCTCCTACAATGAGCAGTTCTTC; CDR3 protein: CAISPLLSSSYNEQFF
J gene: TRBJ2-3; V gene: TRBV15; clone size: .; D gene: TRBD1; CDR3 DNA: TGTGCCACCAGCAGGAGTCGGACAGGGTCGGATACGCAGTATTTT; CDR3 protein: CATSRSRTGSDTQYF
J gene: TRBJ2-7; V gene: TRBV2; clone size: .; D gene: .; CDR3 DNA: TGTGCCAGCTCGCCGGGCCCCCAACGCGGGGAGCAGTACTTC; CDR3 protein: CASSPGPQRGEQYF
J gene: TRBJ2-3; V gene: TRBV5-1; clone size: many; D gene: .; CDR3 DNA: TGCGCCAGCAACCCCGGAGGACAGGGCGGGGGGGATACGCAGTATTTT; CDR3 protein: CASNPGGQGGGDTQYF
J gene: TRBJ2-1; V gene: TRBV14; clone size: .; D gene: .; CDR3 DNA: TGTGCCAGCAGCCAAGATTGGGGTGAGCAGTTCTTC; CDR3 protein: CASSQDWGEQFF
J gene: TRBJ1-2; V gene: TRBV7-2; clone size: few; D gene: .; CDR3 DNA: TGTGCCAGCAGCTTAGGGCCGGGTAGCGGCTATGGCTACACCTTC; CDR3 protein: CASSLGPGSGYGYTF
J gene: TRBJ2-1; V gene: TRBV10-3; clone size: .; D gene: TRBD1; CDR3 DNA: TGTGCCATAACGGGACAGACCTACAATGAGCAGTTCTTC; CDR3 protein: CAITGQTYNEQFF
J gene: TRBJ2-6; V gene: TRBV6-1; clone size: few; D gene: .; CDR3 DNA: TGTGCCAGCAGTGAGCGGCAGGGACTCTCTGGGGCCAACGTCCTGACTTTC; CDR3 protein: CASSERQGLSGANVLTF
J gene: TRBJ2-3; V gene: TRBV11-2; clone size: once; D gene: .; CDR3 DNA: TGTGCCAGCAGCTTTCCGGACACAGATACGCAGTATTTT; CDR3 protein: CASSFPDTDTQYF
J gene: TRBJ2-1; V gene: TRBV18; clone size: once; D gene: TRBD2; CDR3 DNA: TGTGCCAGCTCACCCGCTAGCGGGAGTTCCTACAATGAGCAGTTCTTC; CDR3 protein: CASSPASGSSYNEQFF
J gene: TRBJ2-1; V gene: TRBV7-2; clone size: .; D gene: .; CDR3 DNA: TGTGCCAGCAGCTTAACCTCCTACAATGAGCAGTTCTTC; CDR3 protein: CASSLTSYNEQFF
J gene: TRBJ2-2; V gene: TRBV6-1; clone size: few; D gene: .; CDR3 DNA: TGTGCCAGCAAGATGGCCGGGGAGCTGTTTTTT; CDR3 protein: CASKMAGELFF
J gene: TRBJ2-3; V gene: TRBV10-1; clone size: .; D gene: .; CDR3 DNA: TGCGCCAGCAGTCAACAGAGCACAGATACGCAGTATTTT; CDR3 protein: CASSQQSTDTQYF
J gene: TRBJ2-5; V gene: TRBV5-1; clone size: .; D gene: .; CDR3 DNA: TGCGCCAGCAGCGCGGGCGAGACCCAGTACTTC; CDR3 protein: CASSAGETQYF
J gene: TRBJ2-1; V gene: TRBV29-1; clone size: .; D gene: .; CDR3 DNA: TGCAGCGGAAGATTCAGGGGTTGGGACAATGAGCAGTTCTTC; CDR3 protein: CSGRFRGWDNEQFF
J gene: TRBJ1-3; V gene: TRBV7-9; clone size: .; D gene: .; CDR3 DNA: TGTGCCAGCAGCTTAATCAGGGGAAACACCATATATTTT; CDR3 protein: CASSLIRGNTIYF